This TCR beta chain was documented in a study of identical twins. Ten or more counts support this clonotype. Each CDR3 protein gets one entry after TCRdb re-called the 5' RACE reads with MiXCR. The sample shows 400,000 to 500,000 distinct CDR3 sequences, around a sixth of them seen only once. This CDR3 is 14 amino acids long. Germline V CDR1 and CDR2: MDHEN, SYDVKM. Trimming removed 4 bases from V and 5 bases from J, with 12 bases in between. The sample was naive T cells sorted from blood. This chain uses TRBV28 with TRBJ1-3; tentative D call: TRBD1 (5 bases). This TCR derives from a man aged 50 or older in good health. CDR3 amino acids: CASSSSDIRNTIYF. CDR3 coding DNA: TGTGCCAGCAGTTCCTCGGACATACGAAACACCATATATTTT.